These T cell receptor beta chains were read from a single sample in a study of CD8+ T cells in alopecia areata. Only in-frame clones appear in the TCRdb table, and some are missing; sequencing was by immunoSEQ multiplex PCR. Altogether 150,000 or so clones are present, around 87% being singletons, with the ten largest covering more than 12%. Sequenced here: CD8+ T cells sorted from blood, sampled at week 0. The source of these receptors is a human donor with alopecia areata. Each CDR3 is given with its conserved first and last residue. Each record gives: clone size, J gene, D gene, V gene, CDR3 protein, CDR3 DNA. D genes are given only for firm matches. Some rows mark clone size as missing; the rest say once, few, many or name a class of expanded clone.

abundance: -; j_gene: TRBJ2-7; d_gene: -; v_gene: TRBV9; CDR3aa: CASSVSLADYEQYF; CDR3nt: TGTGCCAGCAGCGTAAGTCTGGCAGACTACGAGCAGTACTTC
abundance: -; j_gene: TRBJ2-7; d_gene: TRBD1; v_gene: TRBV5-6; CDR3aa: CASSYGTGVYEQYF; CDR3nt: TGTGCCAGCAGCTACGGGACAGGAGTCTACGAGCAGTACTTC
abundance: once; j_gene: TRBJ1-1; d_gene: -; v_gene: TRBV6-5; CDR3aa: CASSQGRVTEAFF; CDR3nt: TGTGCCAGCAGCCAGGGGAGAGTCACTGAAGCTTTCTTT
abundance: few; j_gene: TRBJ1-6; d_gene: TRBD1; v_gene: TRBV30; CDR3aa: CAWHRGNSPLHF; CDR3nt: TGTGCCTGGCACAGGGGTAATTCACCCCTCCACTTT
abundance: -; j_gene: TRBJ2-7; d_gene: -; v_gene: TRBV29-1; CDR3aa: CSVEASTDYEQYF; CDR3nt: TGCAGCGTTGAAGCGTCAACAGACTACGAGCAGTACTTC
abundance: few; j_gene: TRBJ2-3; d_gene: TRBD2; v_gene: TRBV7-8; CDR3aa: CASSLALGLAPDTQYF; CDR3nt: TGTGCCAGCAGCTTAGCGCTGGGACTAGCGCCAGATACGCAGTATTTT
abundance: -; j_gene: TRBJ2-2; d_gene: -; v_gene: TRBV11-2; CDR3aa: CASSFAGPGELFF; CDR3nt: TGTGCCAGCAGCTTTGCAGGGCCCGGGGAGCTGTTTTTT
abundance: -; j_gene: TRBJ2-3; d_gene: -; v_gene: TRBV7-9; CDR3aa: CASSPDQGEVEADTQYF; CDR3nt: TGTGCCAGCAGCCCAGACCAAGGTGAAGTGGAGGCAGATACGCAGTATTTT
abundance: -; j_gene: TRBJ2-1; d_gene: -; v_gene: TRBV11-2; CDR3aa: CASSLRLLGTEQFF; CDR3nt: TGTGCCAGCAGCCTAAGACTCCTGGGGACCGAGCAGTTCTTC
abundance: few; j_gene: TRBJ2-1; d_gene: TRBD2; v_gene: TRBV29-1; CDR3aa: CSVGSPAGDYNEQFF; CDR3nt: TGCAGCGTTGGGAGCCCAGCGGGAGACTACAATGAGCAGTTCTTC
abundance: -; j_gene: TRBJ2-3; d_gene: -; v_gene: TRBV6-5; CDR3aa: CASSQHPMADTQYF; CDR3nt: TGTGCCAGCAGCCAGCATCCTATGGCAGATACGCAGTATTTT
abundance: once; j_gene: TRBJ2-5; d_gene: -; v_gene: TRBV5-1; CDR3aa: CASSLQGAGGETQYF; CDR3nt: TGCGCCAGCAGCCTTCAGGGGGCGGGAGGGGAGACCCAGTACTTC
abundance: -; j_gene: TRBJ2-7; d_gene: TRBD1; v_gene: TRBV5-1; CDR3aa: CASSPDRGSYEQYF; CDR3nt: TGCGCCAGCAGCCCGGACAGGGGTTCGTACGAGCAGTACTTC
abundance: -; j_gene: TRBJ2-7; d_gene: -; v_gene: TRBV2; CDR3aa: CASSSRGHYEQYF; CDR3nt: TGTGCCAGCAGCAGCAGGGGACACTACGAGCAGTACTTC
abundance: -; j_gene: TRBJ2-1; d_gene: TRBD1; v_gene: TRBV2; CDR3aa: CASLWTGETTSYNEQFF; CDR3nt: TGTGCCAGCCTATGGACAGGGGAAACCACTTCCTACAATGAGCAGTTCTTC
abundance: -; j_gene: TRBJ2-7; d_gene: -; v_gene: TRBV28; CDR3aa: CASSLRGAGDEQYF; CDR3nt: TGTGCCAGCAGTTTACGGGGGGCGGGAGACGAGCAGTACTTC
abundance: -; j_gene: TRBJ2-3; d_gene: -; v_gene: TRBV29-1; CDR3aa: CSVDPKEGDTQYF; CDR3nt: TGCAGCGTTGACCCGAAGGAGGGGGATACGCAGTATTTT
abundance: -; j_gene: TRBJ2-3; d_gene: -; v_gene: TRBV27; CDR3aa: CASSLVAATSTDTQYF; CDR3nt: TGTGCCAGCAGCCTCGTGGCAGCCACTAGCACAGATACGCAGTATTTT
abundance: -; j_gene: TRBJ2-7; d_gene: TRBD2; v_gene: TRBV11-2; CDR3aa: CASSSLAGGTYEQYF; CDR3nt: TGTGCCAGCAGCTCCCTAGCGGGAGGGACCTACGAGCAGTACTTC
abundance: -; j_gene: TRBJ2-7; d_gene: TRBD2; v_gene: TRBV28; CDR3aa: CASSLWTSGGAGEQYF; CDR3nt: TGTGCCAGCAGTTTATGGACTAGCGGGGGGGCAGGCGAGCAGTACTTC
abundance: -; j_gene: TRBJ2-1; d_gene: -; v_gene: TRBV29-1; CDR3aa: CSVEDPRRESYNEQFF; CDR3nt: TGCAGCGTTGAAGATCCCCGACGCGAGTCCTACAATGAGCAGTTCTTC
abundance: -; j_gene: TRBJ2-1; d_gene: TRBD2; v_gene: TRBV28; CDR3aa: CASMGLAGNEQFF; CDR3nt: TGTGCCAGTATGGGGTTAGCGGGCAATGAGCAGTTCTTC
abundance: once; j_gene: TRBJ2-7; d_gene: TRBD1; v_gene: TRBV27; CDR3aa: CASTLLGTGGYEQYF; CDR3nt: TGTGCCAGCACATTGCTCGGGACAGGGGGGTACGAGCAGTACTTC
abundance: -; j_gene: TRBJ2-1; d_gene: -; v_gene: TRBV9; CDR3aa: CASSKNPENEQFF; CDR3nt: TGTGCCAGCAGCAAGAACCCGGAAAATGAGCAGTTCTTC
abundance: -; j_gene: TRBJ2-1; d_gene: -; v_gene: TRBV4-2; CDR3aa: CASSQEGTEQFF; CDR3nt: TGTGCCAGCAGCCAAGAAGGGACCGAGCAGTTCTTC
abundance: -; j_gene: TRBJ2-7; d_gene: -; v_gene: TRBV6-5; CDR3aa: CASSPTDPSSNEQYF; CDR3nt: TGTGCCAGCAGCCCTACTGATCCATCGTCGAACGAGCAGTACTTC
abundance: once; j_gene: TRBJ2-7; d_gene: TRBD2; v_gene: TRBV15; CDR3aa: CATSRERDPYEQYF; CDR3nt: TGTGCCACCAGCAGGGAGCGGGATCCTTACGAGCAGTACTTC
abundance: once; j_gene: TRBJ2-7; d_gene: -; v_gene: TRBV7-9; CDR3aa: CASSPRGSYEQYF; CDR3nt: TGTGCCAGCAGCCCCAGGGGTTCCTACGAGCAGTACTTC
abundance: few; j_gene: TRBJ2-7; d_gene: TRBD1; v_gene: TRBV29-1; CDR3aa: CSVERLRDRSYEQYF; CDR3nt: TGCAGCGTTGAACGGCTTCGGGACAGGTCCTACGAGCAGTACTTC
abundance: -; j_gene: TRBJ2-2; d_gene: TRBD1; v_gene: TRBV30; CDR3aa: CASTEAGGTGELFF; CDR3nt: TGTGCCTCGACAGAGGCAGGGGGCACCGGGGAGCTGTTTTTT
abundance: once; j_gene: TRBJ1-1; d_gene: TRBD1; v_gene: TRBV29-1; CDR3aa: CSVEQGLSAEAFF; CDR3nt: TGCAGCGTAGAACAGGGGCTATCTGCTGAAGCTTTCTTT
abundance: few; j_gene: TRBJ2-3; d_gene: -; v_gene: TRBV5-6; CDR3aa: CASSVLTDTQYF; CDR3nt: TGTGCCAGCAGCGTCCTCACTGATACGCAGTATTTT
abundance: -; j_gene: TRBJ2-3; d_gene: TRBD1; v_gene: TRBV29-1; CDR3aa: CSVEVGIGDREDGTSRADTQYF; CDR3nt: TGCAGCGTTGAAGTTGGTATTGGGGACAGGGAAGACGGTACTTCTAGGGCAGATACGCAGTATTTT
abundance: -; j_gene: TRBJ1-2; d_gene: -; v_gene: TRBV5-6; CDR3aa: CASSPPDGPSIYGYTF; CDR3nt: TGTGCCAGCAGCCCACCAGATGGACCCTCTATTTATGGCTACACCTTC
abundance: -; j_gene: TRBJ2-1; d_gene: TRBD2; v_gene: TRBV29-1; CDR3aa: CSVVGREGDEQFF; CDR3nt: TGCAGCGTTGTAGGGCGGGAGGGAGATGAGCAGTTCTTC
abundance: -; j_gene: TRBJ2-7; d_gene: TRBD1; v_gene: TRBV7-6; CDR3aa: CASSSESGGAVEQYF; CDR3nt: TGTGCCAGCAGCTCCGAGTCAGGGGGCGCGGTCGAGCAGTACTTC
abundance: -; j_gene: TRBJ2-7; d_gene: -; v_gene: TRBV5-1; CDR3aa: CASSPGPTSYEQYF; CDR3nt: TGCGCCAGCAGCCCGGGACCTACCTCCTACGAGCAGTACTTC
abundance: -; j_gene: TRBJ2-7; d_gene: TRBD2; v_gene: TRBV29-1; CDR3aa: CSVVAGASYEQYF; CDR3nt: TGCAGCGTCGTAGCGGGAGCGTCCTACGAGCAGTACTTC
abundance: -; j_gene: TRBJ1-2; d_gene: -; v_gene: TRBV6-1; CDR3aa: CASRTGLAGYTF; CDR3nt: TGTGCCAGCAGAACGGGTCTGGCTGGCTACACCTTC
abundance: -; j_gene: TRBJ2-1; d_gene: TRBD2; v_gene: TRBV6-5; CDR3aa: CASSYGASGIYEQFF; CDR3nt: TGTGCCAGCAGTTACGGGGCTAGCGGGATCTATGAGCAGTTCTTC
abundance: -; j_gene: TRBJ2-3; d_gene: -; v_gene: TRBV4-1; CDR3aa: CASSQVGDTQYF; CDR3nt: TGCGCCAGCAGCCAAGTTGGGGATACGCAGTATTTT
abundance: -; j_gene: TRBJ2-7; d_gene: TRBD1; v_gene: TRBV29-1; CDR3aa: CSVEQTGDSRYEQYF; CDR3nt: TGCAGCGTTGAACAGACAGGGGATTCGCGGTACGAGCAGTACTTC
abundance: -; j_gene: TRBJ2-7; d_gene: -; v_gene: TRBV4-1; CDR3aa: CASSQEETESYEQYF; CDR3nt: TGCGCCAGCAGCCAAGAGGAGACAGAGTCCTACGAGCAGTACTTC
abundance: -; j_gene: TRBJ1-5; d_gene: -; v_gene: TRBV4-1; CDR3aa: CASSQERTVNQPQHF; CDR3nt: TGCGCCAGCAGCCAAGAACGGACCGTCAATCAGCCCCAGCATTTT
abundance: -; j_gene: TRBJ2-2; d_gene: -; v_gene: TRBV7-7; CDR3aa: CASSLAANTGELFF; CDR3nt: TGTGCTAGCAGCTTAGCGGCAAACACCGGGGAGCTGTTTTTT
abundance: -; j_gene: TRBJ2-2; d_gene: -; v_gene: TRBV2; CDR3aa: CASSDRVYTGELFF; CDR3nt: TGTGCCAGCAGTGACAGAGTCTACACCGGGGAGCTGTTTTTT
abundance: -; j_gene: TRBJ2-2; d_gene: TRBD1; v_gene: TRBV30; CDR3aa: CAWELPGQRGAGELFF; CDR3nt: TGTGCCTGGGAGCTTCCGGGACAGAGAGGAGCCGGGGAGCTGTTTTTT
abundance: few; j_gene: TRBJ2-1; d_gene: TRBD1; v_gene: TRBV4-1; CDR3aa: CASSQDLEGARSKFF; CDR3nt: TGCGCCAGCAGCCAAGATCTTGAGGGGGCGAGAAGCAAGTTCTTC
abundance: once; j_gene: TRBJ2-5; d_gene: TRBD1; v_gene: TRBV15; CDR3aa: CATSSFQGAETQYF; CDR3nt: TGTGCCACCAGCAGTTTCCAGGGGGCAGAGACCCAGTACTTC
abundance: -; j_gene: TRBJ2-7; d_gene: TRBD1; v_gene: TRBV28; CDR3aa: CASRAGTGFYEQYF; CDR3nt: TGTGCCAGCAGAGCCGGGACAGGGTTTTACGAGCAGTACTTC
abundance: -; j_gene: TRBJ2-5; d_gene: -; v_gene: TRBV11-2; CDR3aa: CASSLQGAPQETQYF; CDR3nt: TGTGCCAGCAGCTTACAGGGTGCCCCTCAAGAGACCCAGTACTTC
abundance: once; j_gene: TRBJ1-1; d_gene: -; v_gene: TRBV25-1; CDR3aa: CASSLEVGERNTEAFF; CDR3nt: TGTGCCAGCAGTCTAGAGGTGGGTGAAAGGAACACTGAAGCTTTCTTT
abundance: once; j_gene: TRBJ2-1; d_gene: -; v_gene: TRBV27; CDR3aa: CASSLSDDEQFF; CDR3nt: TGTGCCAGCAGTTTATCGGATGATGAGCAGTTCTTC
abundance: -; j_gene: TRBJ2-2; d_gene: TRBD2; v_gene: TRBV2; CDR3aa: CASSLLAGDPTGELFF; CDR3nt: TGTGCCAGCAGTTTACTAGCGGGGGACCCCACCGGGGAGCTGTTTTTT
abundance: -; j_gene: TRBJ2-1; d_gene: -; v_gene: TRBV18; CDR3aa: CASSQWSGSYNEQFF; CDR3nt: TGTGCCAGCTCCCAATGGTCAGGCTCCTACAATGAGCAGTTCTTC
abundance: -; j_gene: TRBJ1-3; d_gene: -; v_gene: TRBV29-1; CDR3aa: CSVPGPGNTIYF; CDR3nt: TGCAGCGTACCGGGACCGGGAAACACCATATATTTT
abundance: once; j_gene: TRBJ1-5; d_gene: -; v_gene: TRBV2; CDR3aa: CASSQIFGNQPQHF; CDR3nt: TGTGCCAGCAGCCAGATCTTTGGCAATCAGCCCCAGCATTTT
abundance: -; j_gene: TRBJ1-5; d_gene: TRBD1; v_gene: TRBV7-9; CDR3aa: CASSRTGDQPQHF; CDR3nt: TGTGCCAGCAGCAGGACAGGGGATCAGCCCCAGCATTTT
abundance: -; j_gene: TRBJ2-7; d_gene: -; v_gene: TRBV5-4; CDR3aa: CASSGGETYEQYF; CDR3nt: TGTGCCAGCAGTGGGGGTGAAACCTACGAGCAGTACTTC